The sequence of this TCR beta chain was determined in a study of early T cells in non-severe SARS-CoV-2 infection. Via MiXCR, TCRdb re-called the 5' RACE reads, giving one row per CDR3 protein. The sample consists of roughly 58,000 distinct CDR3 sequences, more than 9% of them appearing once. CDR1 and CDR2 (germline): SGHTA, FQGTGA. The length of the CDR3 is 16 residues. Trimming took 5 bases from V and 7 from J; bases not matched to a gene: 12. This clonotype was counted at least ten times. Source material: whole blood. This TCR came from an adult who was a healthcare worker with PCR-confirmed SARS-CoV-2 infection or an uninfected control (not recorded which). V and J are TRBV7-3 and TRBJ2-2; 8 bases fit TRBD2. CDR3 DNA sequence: TGTGCCAGCAGCACTCAAGAGCGGGAGCTGGGCGGGGAGCTGTTTTTT. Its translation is CASSTQERELGGELFF. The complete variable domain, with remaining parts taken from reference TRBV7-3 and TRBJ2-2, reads GAGVSQTPSNKVTEKGKYVELRCDPISGHTALYWYRQSLGQGPEFLIYFQGTGAADDSGLPNDRFFAVRPEGSVSTLKIQRTERGDSAVYLCASSTQERELGGELFFGEGSRLTVL.